This T cell receptor (beta chain) was captured by sequencing in a study of CD8 T cells in ankylosing spondylitis. TCRdb reprocessed the 5' RACE reads via MiXCR and lists one record per CDR3 protein. Of 100,000 to 150,000 distinct CDR3 sequences listed, roughly 9% are singletons. Study-level results: Earlier literature documents some of the motif variants in reactive arthritis synovial fluid and blood. Fewer than 10 highly homologous variants formed a TCR beta motif that appeared characteristic of ankylosing spondylitis blood. It was reported that disease-linked clones were significantly enriched in matched ankylosing spondylitis synovial fluid.

The ends were cut back, 5 bases at V and 10 bases at J, with 15 bases in the middle. CDR1 is DFQATT, CDR2 SNEGSKA, per germline (reference sequence). CDR3 length: 12 amino acids. This clonotype was seen ten or more times. The antigen is unknown. This receptor was obtained from a male donor with ankylosing spondylitis or in good health (not recorded which). The material sequenced was blood, either unsorted or a sorted T cell fraction (not recorded which). V gene TRBV20-1 combines with J gene TRBJ2-1; TRBD2 is a possible D gene (6 bases). The chain's CDR3 is CSAGSSEVEQFF. CDR3 coding DNA: TGCAGTGCTGGTTCTAGCGAGGTAGAGCAGTTCTTC.